Listed here are 11 T cell receptor beta chains from one sample, sequenced in a study of PD-L1 blockade in urothelial cancer. Libraries were prepared by immunoSEQ multiplex PCR; TCRdb keeps only in-frame clonotypes and omits some of them. Of over 70,000 clones detected, around four fifths appear once; the ten largest clones hold under 8.5%. Time point: peripheral blood 6 weeks after treatment start. Sequenced here: PBMCs, sampled around atezolizumab (anti-PD-L1) treatment. These receptors were collected from a man aged 70-80 years with urothelial cancer.

The chain links TRBV9 to TRBJ2-7; D is possibly TRBD2 (5 bases). V was shortened by 0 bases and J by 2 bases, with 9 bases between the two germline ends. There are 14 residues in the CDR3. The germline V gene encodes CDR1 SGDLS and CDR2 YYNGEE. The CDR3 DNA reads as TGTGCCAGCAGCGTAGAACTAGATCCCTACGAGCAGTACTTC. It specifies CASSVELDPYEQYF. The full variable domain, its missing parts supplied by reference TRBV9 and TRBJ2-7, is DSGVTQTPKHLITATGQRVTLRCSPRSGDLSVYWYQQSLDQGLQFLIQYYNGEERAKGNILERFSAQQFPDLHSELNLSSLELGDSALYFCASSVELDPYEQYFGPGTRLTVT.

V and J are TRBV27 and TRBJ2-3, with 7 bases fitting TRBD2. Germline CDR1 reads MNHEY; CDR2 reads SMNVEV (reference sequence). The CDR3 sequence is 16 residues long. The trim removed 6 bases at V and 5 bases at J, leaving 14 bases unmatched. The CDR3 DNA follows: TGTGCCAGCAGGGAGGGCGGGACTACACCACGAGATACGCAGTATTTT. This codes for CASREGGTTPRDTQYF.

CDR3: CASSLGQGALTEAFF. For the CDR3, the DNA is TGTGCCAGCAGCCTGGGACAGGGGGCGCTTACTGAAGCTTTCTTT. The rearrangement uses TRBV7-3 and TRBJ1-1; 12 bases are shared with TRBD1. This CDR3 is 15 amino acids long. The V and J ends lost 5 bases and 5 bases, in that order; junction bases with no gene match: 6. Germline lookup yields CDR1 SGHTA and CDR2 FQGTGA.

This chain uses TRBV19 with TRBJ2-1, with unresolved D. Germline loops: CDR1 LNHDA, CDR2 SQIVND (reference sequence). The CDR3 contains 15 residues. Trimming cost V 6 bases and J 0 bases, with 12 bases left between them. The CDR3 protein is CASSAEPSSYNEQFF. Here the CDR3 DNA reads TGTGCCAGTAGCGCGGAGCCAAGCTCCTACAATGAGCAGTTCTTC.

The chain carries TRBV7-3 and TRBJ2-1, with 8 bases identical to TRBD2. CDR3 length equals 17 residues. Germline values: CDR1 SGHTA, CDR2 FQGTGA. Trimming removed 4 bases from V and 5 bases from J; junction bases left unmatched: 13. CDR3 amino acids: CASSSLSGSGEDNEQFF. The CDR3 DNA reads TGTGCCAGCAGCTCCCTTAGTGGTAGCGGGGAAGACAATGAGCAGTTCTTC. The entire variable domain, with the rest obtained from reference TRBV7-3 and TRBJ2-1, is as follows: GAGVSQTPSNKVTEKGKYVELRCDPISGHTALYWYRQSLGQGPEFLIYFQGTGAADDSGLPNDRFFAVRPEGSVSTLKIQRTERGDSAVYLCASSSLSGSGEDNEQFFGPGTRLTVL.

The chain uses TRBV5-4 and TRBJ1-3; tentatively, D is TRBD1 (5 bases). Germline CDR1 and CDR2: SGHNT and YYREEE (reference sequence). The CDR3 totals 14 residues. Trimming pared 0 bases from V and 7 bases from J, leaving 11 bases between. In DNA, the CDR3 is TGTGCCAGCAGCTTGGCCGGGGGAAGTAACACCATATATTTT. It yields the protein CASSLAGGSNTIYF.

J is TRBJ2-3 and V is TRBV27; 9 nucleotides match TRBD2. The CDR3 length is 16 residues. Germline assignment: CDR1 MNHEY and CDR2 SMNVEV (reference sequence). V lost 8 bases to trimming and J lost 1 base; unmatched junction nucleotides: 10. The CDR3 DNA is TGTGCCAGCGGACTTATCCGGACTAGCGGCACAGATACGCAGTATTTT. Translation gives CASGLIRTSGTDTQYF.

The rearrangement uses TRBV6-1 and TRBJ2-1; the match to TRBD1 covers 11 bases. Unmatched junction bases numbered 6, after V lost 6 bases and J lost 8 bases. Looked up from germline, CDR1 is MNHNS and CDR2 is SASEGT. This CDR3 is 14 amino acids long. CDR3 sequence: CASSVDRGRDEQFF. CDR3 sequence (DNA): TGTGCCAGCAGCGTGGACAGGGGGCGGGATGAGCAGTTCTTC.

A single count supports this clone. The chain is built from TRBV30 and TRBJ2-7, with TRBD1 as a possible D gene (5 bases). Deletions cut 0 bases from V and 1 base from J, with 7 bases between. This CDR3 contains 13 residues. Germline V gene lookup returns CDR1 GTSNPN and CDR2 SVGIG (reference sequence). The DNA of the CDR3 is TGTGCCTGGAGTGTTAAGGGGTCCTACGAGCAGTACTTC. Translation gives CAWSVKGSYEQYF.

This clone has just one count. The V gene is TRBV7-3, the J gene TRBJ1-6; 8 nucleotides line up with TRBD1. CDR3 length equals 12 residues. The V and J ends lost 5 bases and 10 bases, in that order; junction bases with no gene match: 1. The germline gives CDR1 SGHTA, CDR2 FQGTGA. This chain's CDR3 is CASSDRGSPLHF. CDR3 in DNA: TGTGCCAGCAGCGACAGGGGCTCACCCCTCCACTTT.

The V and J genes are TRBV29-1 and TRBJ1-4; D possibly corresponds to TRBD1 (5 bases). CDR3 size: 11 residues. Germline CDR1 SQVTM, CDR2 ANQGSEA. Trimming pared 7 bases from V and 8 bases from J, leaving 11 bases between. The CDR3 here is CSEWEGEKLFF. The CDR3 DNA is TGCAGCGAATGGGAGGGGGAAAAACTGTTTTTT. The full variable domain, with the rest looked up from reference TRBV29-1 and TRBJ1-4, is SAVISQKPSRDICQRGTSLTIQCQVDSQVTMMFWYRQQPGQSLTLIATANQGSEATYESGFVIDKFPISRPNLTFSTLTVSNMSPEDSSIYLCSEWEGEKLFFGSGTQLSVL.